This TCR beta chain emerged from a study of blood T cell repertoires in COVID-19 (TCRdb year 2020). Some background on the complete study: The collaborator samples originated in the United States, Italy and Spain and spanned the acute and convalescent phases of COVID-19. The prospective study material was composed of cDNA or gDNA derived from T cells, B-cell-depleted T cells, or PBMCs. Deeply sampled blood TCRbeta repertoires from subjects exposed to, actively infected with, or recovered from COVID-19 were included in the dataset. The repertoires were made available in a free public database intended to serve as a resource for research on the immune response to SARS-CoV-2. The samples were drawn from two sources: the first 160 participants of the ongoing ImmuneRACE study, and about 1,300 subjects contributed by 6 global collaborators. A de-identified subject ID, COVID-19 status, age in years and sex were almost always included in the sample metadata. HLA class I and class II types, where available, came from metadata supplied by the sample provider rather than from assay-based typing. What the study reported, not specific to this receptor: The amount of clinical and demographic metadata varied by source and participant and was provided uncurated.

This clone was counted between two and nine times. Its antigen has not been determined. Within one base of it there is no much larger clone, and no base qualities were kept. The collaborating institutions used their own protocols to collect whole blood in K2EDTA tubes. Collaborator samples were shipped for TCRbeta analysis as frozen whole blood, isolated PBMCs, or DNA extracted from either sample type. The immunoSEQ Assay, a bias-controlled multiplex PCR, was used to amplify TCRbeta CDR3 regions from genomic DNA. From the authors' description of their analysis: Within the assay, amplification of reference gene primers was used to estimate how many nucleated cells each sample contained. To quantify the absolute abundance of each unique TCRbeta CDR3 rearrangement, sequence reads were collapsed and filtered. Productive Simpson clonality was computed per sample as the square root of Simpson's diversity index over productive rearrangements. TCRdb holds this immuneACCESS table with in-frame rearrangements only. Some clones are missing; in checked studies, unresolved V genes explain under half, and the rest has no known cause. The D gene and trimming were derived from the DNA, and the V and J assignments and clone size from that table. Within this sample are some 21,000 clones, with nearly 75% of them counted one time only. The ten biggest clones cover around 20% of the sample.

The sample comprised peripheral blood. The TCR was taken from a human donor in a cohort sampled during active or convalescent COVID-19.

CDR3 loop: CASSPTFYSNQPQHF. The DNA is TGTGCCAGCAGCCCTACCTTCTATAGCAATCAGCCCCAGCATTTT. The sequence joins TRBV16 to TRBJ1-5; too little of a D gene remains to name it. There are 15 amino acids in the CDR3, from cysteine to phenylalanine inclusive. Left in the record is the CDR3 DNA by itself, 45 bases read in frame from the first base. The germline V gene provides CDR1 KGHSY and CDR2 FQNENV. V drops 4 bases and J drops 0 bases, leaving 10 bases in between.